Presented here are 17 T cell receptor beta chains from one specimen sequenced in a study of T and B cells in COVID-19 patients. From blood, roughly 220-550 ng of genomic DNA served as TRB template. Multiplex PCR with BIOMED2 TRB-A/B primer pools amplified TRB rearrangements. TCRdb used MiXCR to reprocess the multiplex PCR reads, holding one entry per CDR3 protein. The sample yields around 16,000 distinct CDR3 sequences, around a quarter seen once. The sample consisted of blood. The receptors stem from a human donor who had recovered from COVID-19.

As concerns this clonotype: A much larger clone lies one base from this, so it may be a read error. No conserved phenylalanine or tryptophan is present at the end of the CDR3, so a read error is the likely explanation. CDR3 residues: CASSEQTTYEQYL. DNA for the CDR3: TGTGCCAGTTCCGAACAAACAACCTACGAGCAGTACTTA. This sequence joins TRBV19 and TRBJ2-7; no reliable D call. Between the trimmed V and J ends, which lost 8 bases and 2 bases, there was a span of 13 bases. CDR1 is LNHDA and CDR2 is SQIVND in the germline V gene (reference sequence). The CDR3 covers 13 residues.

This clonotype showed up just a few times. This chain uses TRBV13 with TRBJ2-3; TRBD2 is a possible D gene (6 bases). V was clipped by 2 bases and J by 2 bases, with 8 bases between them. The CDR3 extends over 14 amino acids. The germline V gene encodes CDR1 PRHDT and CDR2 FYEKMQ (reference sequence). The CDR3 region is CASSLRENTDTQYF. CDR3 coding DNA: TGTGCCAGCAGCTTACGGGAGAACACAGATACGCAGTATTTT.

In its sample, this clonotype is medium-sized. This chain joins TRBV13 and TRBJ2-3, with TRBD1 matching over 8 bases. Per germline, CDR1 PRHDT and CDR2 FYEKMQ (reference sequence). This CDR3 spans 15 amino acids. The V and J ends lost 3 bases and 3 bases, in that order; junction bases with no gene match: 5. The CDR3 is CASSLGDRQTDTQYF. For the CDR3, the DNA is TGTGCCAGCAGCTTGGGGGACAGGCAAACAGATACGCAGTATTTT.

The table lists this clonotype with a few counts. The rearrangement joins TRBV5-6 to TRBJ1-6; D ambiguous. Trimming pared 0 bases from V and 6 bases from J, leaving 10 bases between. Germline CDR1 SGHDT, CDR2 YYEEEE. This CDR3 comprises 15 residues. This chain's CDR3 is CASSLAVQINSPLHF. In DNA, the CDR3 is TGTGCCAGCAGCTTGGCCGTGCAGATTAATTCACCCCTCCACTTT.

Ten or more counts support this clonotype. The CDR3 spells CAWSVTRETQYF. CDR3 coding DNA: TGTGCCTGGAGTGTCACTAGAGAGACCCAGTACTTC. The rearrangement joins TRBV30 to TRBJ2-5, with a weak D call TRBD2 (5 bases). Germline V lookup: CDR1 GTSNPN, CDR2 SVGIG (reference sequence). The CDR3 contains 12 residues. Trimming pared 0 bases from V and 4 bases from J, leaving 6 bases between.

This clonotype showed up just a few times. The chain uses TRBV12-3 or TRBV12-4 and TRBJ2-2; D is possibly TRBD1 (6 bases). Deletions cut 7 bases from V and 3 bases from J, with 12 bases between. This CDR3 comprises 14 residues. The CDR3 loop reads CASNPDSYTGELFF. For the CDR3, the DNA is TGTGCCAGCAACCCGGACAGCTACACCGGGGAGCTGTTTTTT.

The chain recombines TRBV11-1 with TRBJ2-1; D ambiguous. V was pared by 1 base and J by 3 bases, with 4 bases between. The CDR3 totals 13 residues. CDR1 and CDR2 (germline): SGHAT, FQDESV (reference sequence). This CDR3 is CASSLDSYNEQFF. The DNA of the CDR3 is TGTGCCAGCAGCTTAGACAGCTACAATGAGCAGTTCTTC.

This clonotype was observed a few times. V gene TRBV5-4 combines with J gene TRBJ2-7; possibly TRBD2 for D (5 bases). The CDR3 has 15 amino acids. The V gene's germline CDR1 is SGHNT and CDR2 YYREEE (reference sequence). V lost 0 bases, J lost 0 bases, and 10 bases lay in between. This CDR3 is CASSLAGLSSYEQYF. The CDR3 DNA sequence: TGTGCCAGCAGCTTGGCCGGACTGAGCTCCTACGAGCAGTACTTC.

The chain employs TRBV12-3 or TRBV12-4 and TRBJ1-1; D possibly corresponds to TRBD1 (6 bases). V lost 4 bases to trimming and J lost 4 bases, with 16 bases between them. This CDR3 has 15 residues. CDR3 loop: CASSSRQEVITEAFF. CDR3 DNA sequence: TGTGCCAGCAGTTCTAGACAGGAGGTAATCACTGAAGCTTTCTTT.

Note on this clonotype: Given a much more abundant clone one base away, this may be a read error. The chain joins TRBV19 to TRBJ2-1; 12 bases match TRBD1. The V and J ends lost 4 bases and 0 bases, in that order; junction bases with no gene match: 25. Germline lookup yields CDR1 LNHDA and CDR2 SQIVND (reference sequence). The CDR3 has 24 residues. CDR3 in amino acids: CASSTPPGQGAPGGISSSYNEQFF. The DNA of the CDR3 is TGTGCCAGTAGTACCCCCCCGGGACAGGGGGCGCCGGGAGGGATTTCGAGCTCCTACAATGAGCAGTTCTTC.

By sample fraction, this clonotype is medium-sized. This sequence joins TRBV6-1 and TRBJ1-2; TRBD1 aligns across 8 bases. The CDR3 has 15 amino acids. Per germline, CDR1 MNHNS and CDR2 SASEGT. Trimming removed 3 bases from V and 4 bases from J; junction bases left unmatched: 7. The CDR3 nucleotides are TGTGCCAGCAGTGACGGACAGGGTCGGCTCTATGGCTACACCTTC. This translates into CASSDGQGRLYGYTF.

This clonotype was seen at least ten times. The chain employs TRBV6-1 and TRBJ2-3; D is undetermined. Germline V gene data show CDR1 as MNHNS and CDR2 as SASEGT. V lost 6 bases and J 6 bases, leaving 13 bases between the germline ends. The CDR3 extends over 13 amino acids. The CDR3 sequence: CASRLEAGDTQYF. The CDR3 DNA reads TGTGCCAGCAGATTGGAAGCTGGGGATACGCAGTATTTT.

By frequency in the sample, this clonotype is medium-sized (0.01 to 0.1%). This chain links TRBV6-5 with TRBJ1-6; no definite D call. This CDR3 has 13 residues. V lost 6 bases and J 7 bases, leaving 10 bases between the germline ends. CDR1 and CDR2 (germline): MNHEY, SVGAGI. The DNA of the CDR3 is TGTGCCAGCAGCAATAGGAAAAATTCACCCCTCCACTTT. Amino acid sequence: CASSNRKNSPLHF.

This chain links TRBV7-6 with TRBJ2-7; D is undetermined. The ends were cut back, 7 bases at V and 3 bases at J, with 13 bases in the middle. Germline V lookup: CDR1 SGHVS, CDR2 FNYEAQ. This CDR3 region has 13 residues. CDR3 nucleotides: TGTGCCAGCACCGACGGCGGTAACTACGAGCAGTACTTC. This codes for CASTDGGNYEQYF.

V usage is TRBV5-1 and J usage is TRBJ2-7; 7 positions agree with TRBD1. The CDR3 loop spans 15 amino acids. CDR1 is SGHRS, CDR2 YFSETQ, per germline. Losses at the gene ends were 4 bases for V and 2 bases for J; bases not matched to a gene: 9. CDR3 bases: TGCGCCAGCAGCATTACCGGGACAGAACCCTACGAGCAGTACTTC. Protein sequence: CASSITGTEPYEQYF.

Ten or more counts support this clonotype. The chain carries TRBV19 and TRBJ1-5; D is ambiguous. There are 13 residues in the CDR3. Germline V CDR1 and CDR2: LNHDA, SQIVND (reference sequence). Trimming stripped 5 bases from V and 5 bases from J, with 10 bases between. CDR3 DNA: TGTGCCAGTAGTTCGCGGAGGGATCAGCCCCAGCATTTT. Translating it yields CASSSRRDQPQHF.

This clonotype was observed many times. The chain carries TRBV19 and TRBJ2-4; 7 bases are shared with TRBD2. The CDR3 runs to 17 residues. The junction had 11 bases not matched to a gene; V was cut back by 6 bases and J by 0 bases. Germline V lookup: CDR1 LNHDA, CDR2 SQIVND (reference sequence). In DNA form, the CDR3 reads TGTGCCAGTAGATCGTCGAGCGGGGCGCTAGCCAAAAACATTCAGTACTTC. Translation gives CASRSSSGALAKNIQYF.